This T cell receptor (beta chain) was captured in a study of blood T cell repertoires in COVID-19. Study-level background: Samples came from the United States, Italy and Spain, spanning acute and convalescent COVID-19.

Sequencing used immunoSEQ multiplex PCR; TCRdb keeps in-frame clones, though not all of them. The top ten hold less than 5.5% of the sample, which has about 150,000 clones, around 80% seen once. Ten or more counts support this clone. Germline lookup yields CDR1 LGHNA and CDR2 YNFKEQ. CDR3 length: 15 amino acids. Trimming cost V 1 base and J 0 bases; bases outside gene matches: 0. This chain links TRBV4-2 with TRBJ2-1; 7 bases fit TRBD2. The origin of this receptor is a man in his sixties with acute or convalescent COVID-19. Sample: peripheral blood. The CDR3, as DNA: TGTGCCAGCAGCCAAGGCGGGAGCTCCTACAATGAGCAGTTCTTC. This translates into CASSQGGSSYNEQFF.